The TCR beta chain under discussion was sequenced for a study of T cells in localized non-small cell lung cancer. In regard to this clone: Antigen unknown.

Generated by immunoSEQ multiplex PCR, the TCRdb table keeps only in-frame clones and is missing some. Of around 50,000 clones listed, more than 80% are singletons. General study findings and limits: Among the top 100 tumor clones, a median approximately 60 appeared in adjacent lung. It was uninvolved adjacent lung that showed the highest T cell clonality, exceeding tumor. Sequencing involved a lone tumor region, leaving heterogeneity possible.

Trimming took off 4 bases at V and 1 base at J, with 17 bases between the two ends. This CDR3 has 17 residues. The V gene's germline CDR1 is SGHRS and CDR2 YFSETQ. This sample comprised peripheral blood, obtained before any cancer treatment. The chain joins TRBV5-1 to TRBJ2-2; the D gene is possibly TRBD1 (6 bases). This clonotype was obtained from a woman between 35 and 70 years old with stage I lung adenocarcinoma. CDR3: CASSLNGGRQNTGELFF. CDR3 DNA: TGCGCCAGCAGCCTAAATGGGGGCAGACAGAACACCGGGGAGCTGTTTTTT.